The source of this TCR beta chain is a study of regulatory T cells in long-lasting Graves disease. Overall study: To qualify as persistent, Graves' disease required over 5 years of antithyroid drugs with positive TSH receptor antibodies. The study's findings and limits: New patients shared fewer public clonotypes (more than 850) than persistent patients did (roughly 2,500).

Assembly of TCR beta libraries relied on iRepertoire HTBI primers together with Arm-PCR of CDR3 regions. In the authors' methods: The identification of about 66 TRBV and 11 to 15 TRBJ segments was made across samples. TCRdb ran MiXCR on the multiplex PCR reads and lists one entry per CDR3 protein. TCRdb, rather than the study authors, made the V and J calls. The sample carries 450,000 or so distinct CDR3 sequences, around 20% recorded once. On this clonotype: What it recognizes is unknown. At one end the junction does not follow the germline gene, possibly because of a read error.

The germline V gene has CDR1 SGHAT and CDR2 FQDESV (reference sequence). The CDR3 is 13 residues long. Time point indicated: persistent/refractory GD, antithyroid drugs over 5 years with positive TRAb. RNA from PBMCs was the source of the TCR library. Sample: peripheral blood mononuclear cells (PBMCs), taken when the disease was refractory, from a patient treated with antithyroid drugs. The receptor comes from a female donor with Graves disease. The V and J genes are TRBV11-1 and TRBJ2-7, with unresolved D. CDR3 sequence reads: CASSKQLSYEQYF. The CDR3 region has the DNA TGCGCCAGCAGCAAACAGTTATCCTACGAGCAGTACTTC.